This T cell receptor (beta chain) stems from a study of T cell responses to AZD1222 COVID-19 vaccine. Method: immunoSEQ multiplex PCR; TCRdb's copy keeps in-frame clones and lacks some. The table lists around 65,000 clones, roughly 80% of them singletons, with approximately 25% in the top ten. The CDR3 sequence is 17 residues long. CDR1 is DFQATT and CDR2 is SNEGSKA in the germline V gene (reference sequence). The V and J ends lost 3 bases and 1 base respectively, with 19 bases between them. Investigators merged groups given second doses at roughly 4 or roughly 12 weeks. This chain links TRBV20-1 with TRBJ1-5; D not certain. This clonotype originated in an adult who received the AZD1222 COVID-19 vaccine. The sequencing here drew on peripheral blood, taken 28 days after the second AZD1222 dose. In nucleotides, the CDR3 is TGCAGTGCTAGTAAGGGAAAACGCGGCTACAGCAATCAGCCCCAGCATTTT. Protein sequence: CSASKGKRGYSNQPQHF.